Listed here are 20 T cell receptor beta chains from one sample, sequenced in a study of CD8 T cells in Susac syndrome. After extraction with the RNeasy kit, 0.5 to 1 ug of the RNA was reverse transcribed using random hexamers. A single record per CDR3 protein comes from TCRdb applying MiXCR to the immunoSEQ multiplex PCR reads. The sample holds about 53,000 distinct CDR3 sequences, approximately 95% seen once. The sample comprised CD8+ T cells from PBMCs. The origin of the receptors is a human donor with Susac syndrome.

The chain couples TRBV4-3 to TRBJ2-3; D ambiguous. The CDR3 contains 14 residues. V lost 1 base to trimming and J lost 4 bases, with 9 bases between them. The V gene's germline CDR1 is LGHNA and CDR2 YSLEER. The CDR3 protein is CASSQVWSPDTQYF. The CDR3, as DNA: TGCGCCAGCAGCCAAGTGTGGAGCCCAGATACGCAGTATTTT.

The chain links TRBV4-1 to TRBJ2-1; weak D call: TRBD1 (6 bases). Trimming left V 2 bases short and J 6 bases short, with 14 bases between. This CDR3 has 15 residues. Per germline, CDR1 MGHRA and CDR2 YSYEKL. For the CDR3, the DNA is TGCGCCAGCAGCCAACTGGGGGACATCCCCAATGAGCAGTTCTTC. It encodes CASSQLGDIPNEQFF.

CDR3 amino acids: CAWSLLRSSYNSPLHF. DNA of the CDR3: TGTGCCTGGAGCCTACTTCGGAGCTCCTATAATTCACCCCTCCACTTT. The gene calls are TRBV30 and TRBJ1-6; no definite D call. V was trimmed by 3 bases and J by 0 bases, leaving 12 bases between them. The CDR3 has 16 residues. In germline, CDR1 is GTSNPN, CDR2 SVGIG (reference sequence).

The rearrangement joins TRBV6-1 to TRBJ2-1; no definite D call. The CDR3 spans 13 residues. V was trimmed by 7 bases and J by 0 bases, leaving 7 bases between them. CDR1 is MNHNS and CDR2 is SASEGT in the germline V gene. The CDR3 nucleotides read TGTGCCAGCATCCGTAGCTCCTACAATGAGCAGTTCTTC. This translates into CASIRSSYNEQFF.

V gene TRBV5-4 combines with J gene TRBJ2-3; no clear D. The CDR3 runs 12 residues. Germline V gives CDR1 SGHNT, CDR2 YYREEE (reference sequence). V dropped 0 bases and J dropped 6 bases, with 5 bases sitting between them. CDR3 DNA sequence: TGTGCCAGCAGCTTGGCGCCCGATACGCAGTATTTT. Translation: CASSLAPDTQYF.

The chain has TRBV5-1 and TRBJ2-7, with TRBD1 matching over 11 bases. The CDR3 extends over 14 amino acids. CDR1 is SGHRS and CDR2 is YFSETQ in the germline V gene. V lost 4 bases, J lost 4 bases, and 4 bases stayed unmatched. The CDR3, as DNA: TGCGCCAGCAGCCACGGACAGGGGGCTTACGAGCAGTACTTC. Translated: CASSHGQGAYEQYF.

The V and J genes are TRBV5-1 and TRBJ2-7; D may be TRBD1 or TRBD2 (6 bases each). The CDR3 covers 16 residues. Germline CDR1 reads SGHRS; CDR2 reads YFSETQ. Trimming pared 3 bases from V and 0 bases from J, leaving 16 bases between. This chain's CDR3 is CASSYHDRTTSYEQYF. The CDR3 nucleotides read TGCGCCAGCAGCTACCACGACAGGACTACCTCCTACGAGCAGTACTTC.

The rearrangement links TRBV5-1 to TRBJ2-1; 8 nucleotides line up with TRBD2. This CDR3 contains 15 residues. After removal of 4 bases from V and 2 bases from J, the junction contained 5 bases not matched to a gene. The germline CDR1 and CDR2 sequences are SGHRS and YFSETQ. This CDR3 is CASSPTSGPYNEQFF. The CDR3 DNA follows: TGCGCCAGCAGCCCCACTAGCGGTCCCTACAATGAGCAGTTCTTC.

V gene TRBV7-9 combines with J gene TRBJ2-2, with D uncertain. V lost 8 bases, J lost 7 bases, and 8 bases lay in between. Per germline, CDR1 SEHNR and CDR2 FQNEAQ (reference sequence). This CDR3 is built from 11 residues. CDR3 DNA sequence: TGTGCCAGCGGCCTAGGCGGGGAGCTGTTTTTT. It codes for CASGLGGELFF.

The V and J genes are TRBV11-1 and TRBJ2-1; either TRBD1 or TRBD2 may supply D (5 bases each). Germline-derived CDR1 and CDR2 are SGHAT and FQDESV (reference sequence). V gave up 6 bases and J gave up 9 bases, with 21 bases separating them. This CDR3 has 15 residues. CDR3 in DNA: TGTGCCAGCAGATTCCCGGGACCGATTGTGGGTGAGCAGTTCTTC. Translation gives CASRFPGPIVGEQFF. Together with reference TRBV11-1 and TRBJ2-1, the CDR3 gives the full variable domain: EAEVAQSPRYKITEKSQAVAFWCDPISGHATLYWYRQILGQGPELLVQFQDESVVDDSQLPKDRFSAERLKGVDSTLKIQPAELGDSAMYLCASRFPGPIVGEQFFGPGTRLTVL.

The chain is built from TRBV5-6 and TRBJ2-5; the D is unclear. V gave up 1 base and J gave up 5 bases, with 3 bases separating them. Germline V gene lookup returns CDR1 SGHDT and CDR2 YYEEEE. The CDR3 length is 11 residues. CDR3 residues: CASSLLETQYF. In nucleotides, the CDR3 is TGTGCCAGCAGCTTGCTGGAGACCCAGTACTTC.

This clonotype appeared once. This chain joins TRBV19 and TRBJ2-1, with a tentative D call TRBD1 (6 bases). The V and J ends lost 3 bases and 3 bases respectively, with 12 bases between them. Germline CDR1 reads LNHDA; CDR2 reads SQIVND (reference sequence). This CDR3 has 15 residues. The CDR3 DNA is TGTGCCAGTAGTATCATGGGACAAGACTACAATGAGCAGTTCTTC. It specifies CASSIMGQDYNEQFF.

This chain links TRBV4-1 with TRBJ2-7; unclear D gene. Germline V lookup: CDR1 MGHRA, CDR2 YSYEKL. The CDR3 spans 16 residues. The V end was cut by 0 bases, the J end by 2 bases, with 14 bases between. CDR3 amino acids: CASSQDFPGLTYEQYF. In nucleotides, the CDR3 is TGCGCCAGCAGCCAAGATTTTCCAGGTCTTACCTACGAGCAGTACTTC.

The chain employs TRBV27 and TRBJ2-1, with TRBD1 matching 7 bases. This CDR3 is built from 16 residues. Germline trimming cut 6 bases from V and 0 bases from J; bases unmatched to any gene: 8. CDR1 and CDR2 from the germline V gene are MNHEY and SMNVEV (reference sequence). The CDR3 nucleotides read TGTGCCAGCAGAAGAGGACAGGCCAGCTCCTACAATGAGCAGTTCTTC. Translating gives CASRRGQASSYNEQFF.

The rearrangement links TRBV7-2 to TRBJ1-2; maybe TRBD1 (5 bases). Germline V CDR1 and CDR2: SGHTA, FQGNSA. V lost 10 bases and J 8 bases, leaving 20 bases between the germline ends. The CDR3 totals 13 residues. In nucleotides, the CDR3 is TGTGCCATCGGATCCGATGGGGCCGGGGGCTACACCTTC. This encodes CAIGSDGAGGYTF.

The genes are TRBV2 and TRBJ2-7; 9 nucleotides agree with TRBD1. Per the germline V gene, CDR1 is SNHLY and CDR2 is FYNNEI. The V segment lost 6 bases and the J segment 3 bases; nucleotides outside the gene matches: 6. The CDR3 is 14 amino acids. CDR3 sequence reads: CASRVDRGFYEQYF. CDR3 DNA sequence: TGTGCCAGCAGAGTGGACAGGGGATTCTACGAGCAGTACTTC.

The chain recombines TRBV6-2 or TRBV6-3 with TRBJ1-5, with D uncertain. Trimming left V 2 bases short and J 6 bases short, with 17 bases between. The CDR3 length is 16 residues. The germline V gene has CDR1 MNHEY and CDR2 SVGEGT. The CDR3 protein is CASSYLPGSALQPQHF. CDR3 DNA: TGTGCCAGCAGTTACCTTCCGGGGTCGGCACTTCAGCCCCAGCATTTT.

This rearrangement joins TRBV20-1 to TRBJ2-7; tentative D call: TRBD1 (6 bases). Germline CDR1 DFQATT, CDR2 SNEGSKA (reference sequence). The germline V and J ends were trimmed by 0 bases and 4 bases, with 22 bases remaining between them. The CDR3 covers 17 residues. This CDR3 is CSARDIVGGEGVYEQYF. The CDR3 DNA is TGCAGTGCTAGAGATATCGTGGGCGGAGAGGGGGTATACGAGCAGTACTTC.

This chain uses TRBV13 with TRBJ2-7; TRBD1 might be the D (5 bases). This CDR3 spans 12 amino acids. V lost 1 base to trimming and J lost 7 bases, with 8 bases between them. From germline, CDR1 is PRHDT and CDR2 FYEKMQ (reference sequence). The CDR3 reads CASSLVSGEQYF. DNA of the CDR3: TGTGCCAGCAGCTTAGTATCAGGGGAGCAGTACTTC.

The rearrangement links TRBV2 to TRBJ2-5; no firm D call. The germline V and J ends were trimmed by 4 bases and 2 bases, with 8 bases remaining between them. CDR1 SNHLY and CDR2 FYNNEI come from the germline V gene. The CDR3 sequence is 13 residues long. CDR3 bases: TGTGCCAGCAGTGGGGAACATCAAGAGACCCAGTACTTC. Protein sequence: CASSGEHQETQYF. The full variable domain, completed using reference TRBV2 and TRBJ2-5, is EPEVTQTPSHQVTQMGQEVILRCVPISNHLYFYWYRQILGQKVEFLVSFYNNEISEKSEIFDDQFSVERPDGSNFTLKIRSTKLEDSAMYFCASSGEHQETQYFGPGTRLLVL.